Listed below are T cell receptor beta chains from one sample, sequenced in a study of graft-versus-host responses after intestinal transplantation. Clones were sequenced by immunoSEQ multiplex PCR, and TCRdb holds only the in-frame ones, with some missing. The sample yields 13,000 or so clones, around 84% seen once. The starting material was PBMCs, obtained around 320 days after intestinal transplant. The receptors were gathered from a human patient who received an intestinal transplant, so some T cells may come from the graft donor. The CDR3 runs from the conserved cysteine through the conserved F or W. A D gene is named only where the DNA matches it firmly. Some rows have no size entry. The others give once, few or many, or a class for an expanded clone.

V,J,D,size,CDR3,DNA
TRBV19,TRBJ1-1,.,.,CASSMWLGPEAFF,TGTGCCAGTAGTATGTGGTTGGGCCCTGAAGCTTTCTTT
TRBV6-1,TRBJ2-3,TRBD2,.,CASSGLAQSF,TGTGCCAGCAGCGGACTAGCGCAAAGTTTT
TRBV5-5,TRBJ1-4,TRBD1,.,CASSLLRDRGNEKLFF,TGTGCCAGCAGCTTACTAAGGGACAGGGGAAATGAAAAACTGTTTTTT
TRBV9,TRBJ2-2,.,.,CASSVVGGAGELFF,TGTGCCAGCAGCGTAGTTGGCGGGGCCGGGGAGCTGTTTTTT
TRBV7-6,TRBJ2-3,.,.,CASSLGRYTDTQYF,TGTGCCAGCAGCTTAGGGAGGTACACAGATACGCAGTATTTT
TRBV5-1,TRBJ1-4,TRBD1,.,CASSKGTGGRIDRNEKLFF,TGCGCCAGCAGTAAAGGGACAGGGGGCCGTATAGATCGAAATGAAAAACTGTTTTTT
TRBV9,TRBJ2-1,TRBD2,.,CASSVAWREGADEQFF,TGTGCCAGCAGCGTAGCTTGGCGGGAGGGAGCGGATGAGCAGTTCTTC
TRBV19,TRBJ1-2,TRBD1,.,CASRFSDRGPNYGYTF,TGTGCCAGTAGGTTTTCCGACAGGGGACCTAACTATGGCTACACCTTC
TRBV6-5,TRBJ1-1,.,.,CASTPPGGTEAFF,TGTGCCAGCACCCCTCCGGGGGGCACTGAAGCTTTCTTT
TRBV7-9,TRBJ2-2,TRBD1,.,CASSFLQGLGELFF,TGTGCCAGCAGCTTCCTACAGGGGCTCGGGGAGCTGTTTTTT
TRBV11-3,TRBJ2-2,TRBD1,.,CASSPRQGGTGELFF,TGTGCCAGCAGCCCAAGACAGGGCGGCACCGGGGAGCTGTTTTTT
TRBV27,TRBJ2-1,.,.,CASSLILGGNEQFF,TGTGCCAGCAGTTTAATACTAGGGGGCAATGAGCAGTTCTTC
TRBV28,TRBJ2-7,.,.,CASSSPGGMVNEQYF,TGTGCCAGCAGTTCCCCTGGGGGGATGGTCAACGAGCAGTACTTC
TRBV19,TRBJ2-3,.,.,CASRPGHRTDTQYF,TGTGCCAGCAGGCCGGGACATCGCACAGATACGCAGTATTTT
TRBV6-1,TRBJ1-4,.,.,CASSEVAGSNEKLFF,TGTGCCAGCAGTGAAGTGGCAGGGTCGAATGAAAAACTGTTTTTT
TRBV9,TRBJ1-2,.,.,CASSVEPGRVNYGYTF,TGTGCCAGCAGCGTAGAGCCAGGGCGGGTTAACTATGGCTACACCTTC
TRBV5-1,TRBJ2-1,TRBD2,.,CASSFREDRGNEQFF,TGCGCCAGCAGCTTCCGGGAGGACCGAGGGAATGAGCAGTTCTTC
TRBV27,TRBJ2-7,TRBD2,few,CASSPRWGEGREQYF,TGTGCCAGCAGTCCCCGGTGGGGGGAGGGCCGCGAGCAGTACTTC
TRBV4-3,TRBJ2-3,TRBD2,.,CASSQAGTRLTDTQYF,TGCGCCAGCAGCCAAGCCGGGACTAGGCTCACAGATACGCAGTATTTT
TRBV27,TRBJ1-2,.,.,CASSLNREIRGGDYGYTF,TGTGCCAGCAGTTTGAACCGGGAAATAAGAGGAGGAGACTATGGCTACACCTTC
TRBV19,TRBJ2-7,.,few,CASSPGRTYEQYF,TGTGCCAGTAGTCCGGGACGGACCTACGAGCAGTACTTC
TRBV7-9,TRBJ2-4,TRBD1,.,CASSLSPTGWDKNIQYF,TGTGCCAGCAGCCTTAGTCCGACAGGGTGGGACAAAAACATTCAGTACTTC
TRBV5-3,TRBJ1-1,.,.,CARSTSRCEVNTEAFF,TGTGCCAGAAGTACCTCCCGCTGCGAGGTTAACACTGAAGCTTTCTTT
TRBV28,TRBJ1-2,.,.,CASSLTNGHGYTF,TGTGCCAGCAGTTTAACCAATGGCCATGGCTACACCTTC
TRBV5-1,TRBJ2-2,.,.,CASSLAWVGGTGELFF,TGCGCCAGCAGCTTGGCATGGGTGGGGGGCACCGGGGAGCTGTTTTTT
TRBV25-1,TRBJ1-4,.,.,CASSEWGNEKLFF,TGTGCCAGCAGTGAATGGGGGAATGAAAAACTGTTTTTT
TRBV9,TRBJ1-2,.,.,CASSVEGNYGYTF,TGTGCCAGCAGCGTAGAAGGGAACTATGGCTACACCTTC
TRBV5-6,TRBJ2-1,.,once,CASSLVPGGEQFF,TGTGCCAGCAGCTTGGTTCCCGGCGGTGAGCAGTTCTTC
TRBV19,TRBJ2-7,TRBD1,.,CASSSSRDSYEQYF,TGTGCCAGTAGTAGTTCTCGGGACAGCTACGAGCAGTACTTC
TRBV19,TRBJ2-3,TRBD2,.,CASRTLAEGTDTQYF,TGTGCCAGTAGAACACTAGCGGAGGGCACAGATACGCAGTATTTT
TRBV9,TRBJ1-2,TRBD1,.,CASSTQTGGKGYTF,TGTGCCAGCAGCACCCAGACAGGGGGCAAGGGCTACACCTTC
TRBV9,TRBJ2-7,.,.,CASSSGSNSYEQYF,TGTGCCAGCAGTAGCGGTAGCAACTCCTACGAGCAGTACTTC
TRBV10-3,TRBJ2-7,.,.,CAIRGGAKGQTYEQYF,TGTGCCATCAGGGGCGGCGCTAAAGGCCAAACCTACGAGCAGTACTTC
TRBV5-1,TRBJ2-7,TRBD1,.,CASSLRDRVGEQYF,TGCGCCAGCAGCCTGCGGGACAGGGTAGGCGAGCAGTACTTC
TRBV7-2,TRBJ2-3,.,.,CASSYRSGRIAGDTQYF,TGTGCCAGCAGTTACCGATCGGGGAGGATTGCTGGAGATACGCAGTATTTT
TRBV4-3,TRBJ2-7,TRBD1,.,CASSPDRESYEQYF,TGCGCCAGCAGCCCGGACAGGGAAAGCTACGAGCAGTACTTC
TRBV28,TRBJ2-2,.,.,CASSSWTGNTGELFF,TGTGCCAGCAGTTCGTGGACCGGGAACACCGGGGAGCTGTTTTTT
TRBV18,TRBJ2-2,.,.,CASSVPGTEETGELFF,TGTGCCAGCTCCGTCCCTGGGACGGAGGAAACCGGGGAGCTGTTTTTT
TRBV27,TRBJ2-7,TRBD2,.,CASSLFPGAGGAYEQYF,TGTGCCAGCAGTTTATTCCCCGGGGCGGGAGGTGCCTACGAGCAGTACTTC
TRBV9,TRBJ1-4,.,.,CASSPRPGRRNEKLFF,TGTGCCAGCAGCCCGAGACCGGGACGGAGAAATGAAAAACTGTTTTTT
TRBV28,TRBJ2-1,TRBD2,.,CASSLPSGSYNEQFF,TGTGCCAGCAGTTTACCTAGCGGGTCCTACAATGAGCAGTTCTTC
TRBV6-4,TRBJ2-3,.,.,CASSTSGTDTQYF,TGTGCCAGCTCAACCTCGGGAACAGATACGCAGTATTTT
TRBV6-5,TRBJ1-2,.,.,CATRRGDYTF,TGTGCCACCCGGAGGGGGGACTACACCTTC
TRBV18,TRBJ1-2,.,.,CASSLIIQSTGYGYTF,TGTGCCAGCTCACTTATCATACAGTCAACGGGCTATGGCTACACCTTC
TRBV15,TRBJ1-2,.,few,CATSSGGGQTRWGYTF,TGTGCCACCAGCAGTGGTGGAGGACAGACAAGATGGGGCTACACCTTC
TRBV5-8,TRBJ2-2,TRBD2,large,CASSFGGRATGELFF,TGTGCCAGCAGCTTCGGTGGGAGGGCCACCGGGGAGCTGTTTTTT
TRBV19,TRBJ2-5,TRBD2,once,CASTSGRWETQYF,TGTGCCAGTACTAGCGGGAGATGGGAGACCCAGTACTTC
TRBV7-9,TRBJ1-6,.,.,CASALGMNSPLHF,TGTGCCAGCGCTTTAGGGATGAATTCACCCCTCCACTTT
TRBV4-3,TRBJ2-1,.,.,CASSQVREQGQFF,TGCGCCAGCAGCCAAGTACGGGAGCAAGGGCAGTTCTTC
TRBV27,TRBJ2-7,.,.,CASSQGEGYEQYF,TGTGCCAGCAGTCAGGGGGAGGGATACGAGCAGTACTTC
TRBV16,TRBJ2-3,.,.,CASSRGGTEGMDTQYF,TGTGCCAGCAGCCGTGGGGGGACAGAAGGGATGGATACGCAGTATTTT
TRBV5-7,TRBJ1-5,.,few,CARQTARPQHF,TGTGCCAGGCAGACAGCCCGGCCCCAGCATTTT
TRBV27,TRBJ2-7,.,.,CASSLGLEQYF,TGTGCCAGCAGTTTGGGACTGGAGCAGTACTTC
TRBV27,TRBJ1-5,.,few,CASSDSDSNQPQHF,TGTGCCAGCAGCGACAGCGATAGCAATCAGCCCCAGCATTTT